This paragraph covers one T cell receptor beta chain sequence. Its antigen remains undetermined. The record has no base qualities; no much larger clone is one base away. TCRbeta CDR3 regions were amplified from genomic DNA by means of the immunoSEQ Assay, a bias-controlled multiplex PCR. The published analysis was carried out like this. Within the assay, amplification of reference gene primers was used to estimate how many nucleated cells each sample contained. To quantify the absolute abundance of each unique TCRbeta CDR3 rearrangement, sequence reads were collapsed and filtered. Productive Simpson clonality was computed per sample as the square root of Simpson's diversity index over productive rearrangements. TCRdb's version of the immuneACCESS table is confined to in-frame rearrangements and falls short of the full clone set. An unresolved V gene accounts for under half of the shortfall where checked; the remainder is of unknown origin. For V, J and clone size, that table is used; D and trimming come from the DNA. For this sample the table gives roughly 200,000 clones, of which approximately 83% were detected only once. The ten largest make up 2.5% to 3.5% of the sample.

The sample originates from a study of blood T cell repertoires in COVID-19 (TCRdb year 2020). Turning to the overall study: Collaborator samples came from the United States, Italy and Spain and covered acute and convalescent phases of COVID-19. The prospective study material was composed of cDNA or gDNA derived from T cells, B-cell-depleted T cells, or PBMCs. Subjects who had been exposed to COVID-19, were actively infected with it, or had recovered from it provided the deeply sampled blood TCRbeta repertoires that made up the dataset. The repertoires were released in a freely available public database intended as a resource for research on the immune response to SARS-CoV-2. The samples were drawn from two sources: the first 160 participants of the ongoing ImmuneRACE study, and 1,000 to 1,500 subjects contributed by 6 global collaborators. Nearly every sample came with metadata listing a de-identified subject ID, COVID-19 status, age in years and sex. Where available, HLA class I and class II types were obtained from metadata supplied by the sample provider rather than from assay-based typing.

The collaborating institutions used their own protocols to collect whole blood in K2EDTA tubes. For TCRbeta analysis, collaborators shipped samples in one of three forms: frozen whole blood, isolated PBMCs, or DNA extracted from either of those sample types. The germline V gene (reference sequence) yields PRHDT for CDR1 and FYEKMQ for CDR2. V is pruned by 2 bases and J by 4 bases, leaving 3 bases of the junction without a gene match. Counted from cysteine to phenylalanine, this CDR3 has 15 amino acids. Only the CDR3 region is kept as DNA, spanning 45 bases read in frame from base 1. Results and caveats for the whole study, not just this receptor: Clinical and demographic metadata were provided uncurated, with the amount varying by source and participant.

The sample comprised peripheral blood. The clonotype was recovered from a man in his fifties or sixties with acute or convalescent COVID-19. This chain is built from TRBV13 and TRBJ2-5; 11 central nucleotides agree with TRBD2. The nucleotide sequence is TGTGCCAGCAGCTTAAGCCTAGCGGGAGGAGAGACCCAGTACTTC. The translation is CASSLSLAGGETQYF. The entire variable domain, with the stretches around the CDR3 drawn from the reference TRBV13 and TRBJ2-5 proteins, is AAGVIQSPRHLIKEKRETATLKCYPIPRHDTVYWYQQGPGQDPQFLISFYEKMQSDKGSIPDRFSAQQFSDYHSELNMSSLELGDSALYFCASSLSLAGGETQYFGPGTRLLVL.